Following are 22 T cell receptor beta chains from one sample sequenced in a study of chemoradiotherapy in HPV16-positive cancers. The protocol was immunoSEQ multiplex PCR, while the TCRdb copy is restricted to in-frame clones and leaves out a portion. This repertoire shows roughly 2,100 clones, almost 85% found once; its top ten account for 3%. Specimen: tumor tissue, collected from a patient who underwent chemoradiotherapy. The receptors shown here come from a human donor with HPV-associated anogenital cancer.

CDR3 residues: CASSAHPYGYTF. The CDR3 DNA follows: TGTGCCAGCAGCGCTCACCCCTATGGCTACACCTTC. The chain joins TRBV7-2 to TRBJ1-2, with D uncertain. This CDR3 is 12 amino acids long. V was trimmed by 5 bases and J by 4 bases, leaving 8 bases between them. Germline lookup yields CDR1 SGHTA and CDR2 FQGNSA.

V and J are TRBV4-3 and TRBJ2-2; unclear D gene. This CDR3 has 16 residues. Per germline, CDR1 LGHNA and CDR2 YSLEER. Trimming removed 0 bases at V and 4 bases at J, with 12 bases between. CDR3 sequence (DNA): TGCGCCAGCAGCCAAGATTGGCCAGAACCCACCGGGGAGCTGTTTTTT. This sequence encodes CASSQDWPEPTGELFF.

This rearrangement joins TRBV5-8 to TRBJ2-5; D could derive from TRBD1 or TRBD2 (5 bases each). Germline assignment: CDR1 SGHTS and CDR2 YDEGEE. Trimming pared 0 bases from V and 5 bases from J, leaving 17 bases between. The CDR3 is 16 residues long. DNA for the CDR3: TGTGCCAGCAGCTTGGGGGACCCGGGTGTCGTCGAGACCCAGTACTTC. As protein: CASSLGDPGVVETQYF. Combining the CDR3 with reference TRBV5-8 and TRBJ2-5 gives the whole variable domain EAGVTQSPTHLIKTRGQQATLRCSPISGHTSVYWYQQALGLGLQFLLWYDEGEERNRGNFPPRFSGRQFPNYSSELNVNALELEDSALYLCASSLGDPGVVETQYFGPGTRLLVL.

This chain uses TRBV6-5 with TRBJ1-1, with D maybe TRBD1 (5 bases). This CDR3 is 13 amino acids long. CDR1 and CDR2 from the germline V gene are MNHEY and SVGAGI. Trimming took off 1 base at V and 2 bases at J, with 5 bases between the two ends. The CDR3 coding sequence is TGTGCCAGCAGTTACTGGGACAACACTGAAGCTTTCTTT. Its protein product is CASSYWDNTEAFF.

The chain links TRBV30 to TRBJ2-6; no reliable D call. Germline V gene sequence: CDR1 GTSNPN, CDR2 SVGIG (reference sequence). CDR3 length: 16 residues. Trimming removed 2 bases from V and 0 bases from J, with 11 bases in between. CDR3 amino acids: CAWSPGRPSGANVLTF. In nucleotides, the CDR3 is TGTGCCTGGAGTCCGGGCCGACCCTCTGGGGCCAACGTCCTGACTTTC.

This chain uses TRBV9 with TRBJ1-2; TRBD1 aligns across 9 bases. Trimming took 1 base from V and 7 from J; bases not matched to a gene: 8. Germline assignment: CDR1 SGDLS and CDR2 YYNGEE. This CDR3 spans 15 amino acids. The CDR3 sequence is CASSVSGTGTGGYTF. The CDR3 nucleotides are TGTGCCAGCAGCGTATCCGGGACAGGGACAGGTGGCTACACCTTC.

In its sample, this clone was seen once. Other nucleotide sequences in the sample specify the same CDR3. The V call is TRBV6-1, the J call TRBJ1-5; D gene ambiguous. V lost 2 bases and J 4 bases, leaving 15 bases between the germline ends. The CDR3 extends over 16 amino acids. Germline V lookup: CDR1 MNHNS, CDR2 SASEGT. The DNA of the CDR3 is TGTGCCAGCAGTGAATTTGATGGGGTGGGAAATCAGCCCCAGCATTTT. It translates to CASSEFDGVGNQPQHF.

V gene TRBV6-6 combines with J gene TRBJ2-7; no reliable D call. CDR3 length equals 11 residues. Trimming shortened V by 8 bases and J by 8 bases, and 13 bases separated the two germline ends. The germline gives CDR1 MNHNY, CDR2 SVGAGI (reference sequence). This CDR3 reads CASLGRLKQYF. The CDR3 DNA reads as TGTGCCAGCCTCGGACGGCTAAAGCAGTACTTC.

The chain joins TRBV28 to TRBJ1-6, with 9 bases aligning to TRBD1. CDR3 length: 13 residues. J was trimmed by 7 bases and V by 7 bases; bases with no gene match: 2. The V gene's germline CDR1 is MDHEN and CDR2 SYDVKM. The CDR3 DNA sequence: TGTGCCAGCACCGGACAGGGGAATTCACCCCTCCACTTT. This sequence encodes CASTGQGNSPLHF.

The chain is built from TRBV7-2 and TRBJ1-2; TRBD1 agrees at 7 bases. The CDR3 covers 16 residues. The V gene end was trimmed by 0 bases and the J gene end by 2 bases; junction bases not matched to a gene: 6. Germline assignment: CDR1 SGHTA and CDR2 FQGNSA. DNA of the CDR3: TGTGCCAGCAGCTTAGCCCCTGGGGGACAGAACTATGGCTACACCTTC. Translated: CASSLAPGGQNYGYTF.

The chain combines TRBV28 with TRBJ2-5, with 7 positions matching TRBD1. The length of the CDR3 is 15 residues. The V gene's germline CDR1 is MDHEN and CDR2 SYDVKM. With 7 bases clipped from V and 4 bases from J, the junction kept 12 bases outside the gene matches. The chain's CDR3 is CASTLGTGAGETQYF. The CDR3 region has the DNA TGTGCCAGCACTCTAGGAACAGGGGCCGGAGAGACCCAGTACTTC.

This chain links TRBV6-6 with TRBJ2-3, with TRBD2 matching over 14 bases. The CDR3 sequence is 15 residues long. Germline V gene sequence: CDR1 MNHNY, CDR2 SVGAGI (reference sequence). V shed 6 bases, J shed 4 bases, and the junction held 3 bases outside the gene matches. CDR3 nucleotides: TGTGCCAGCAGACCGACTAGCGGGAGGGCAGATACGCAGTATTTT. The encoded protein is CASRPTSGRADTQYF.

The rearrangement uses TRBV6-1 and TRBJ1-1; no reliable D call. The CDR3 totals 15 residues. From germline, CDR1 is MNHNS and CDR2 SASEGT. Trimming pared 0 bases from V and 3 bases from J, leaving 11 bases between. The CDR3 loop reads CASSEAPTGYTEAFF. CDR3 sequence (DNA): TGTGCCAGCAGTGAAGCGCCCACGGGTTACACTGAAGCTTTCTTT.

This chain uses TRBV7-2 with TRBJ2-2; D gene ambiguous. The germline V and J ends were trimmed by 4 bases and 1 base, with 10 bases remaining between them. Germline CDR1 reads SGHTA; CDR2 reads FQGNSA. This CDR3 has 15 residues. The CDR3 coding sequence is TGTGCCAGCAGCTCGCCGACGGAGAACACCGGGGAGCTGTTTTTT. This sequence encodes CASSSPTENTGELFF.

The chain employs TRBV13 and TRBJ2-1; 8 bases are shared with TRBD2. Germline values: CDR1 PRHDT, CDR2 FYEKMQ (reference sequence). CDR3 length: 15 amino acids. V gave up 3 bases and J gave up 10 bases; unmatched junction bases: 11. The CDR3 sequence: CASSLGRGLVGEQFF. CDR3 in DNA: TGTGCCAGCAGCTTGGGACGGGGACTAGTGGGCGAGCAGTTCTTC.

CDR3 nucleotides: TGTGCCAGCAGCAGTCAGGGGACGAACACCGGGGAGCTGTTTTTT. This encodes CASSSQGTNTGELFF. The rearrangement links TRBV2 to TRBJ2-2; D is perhaps TRBD1 (6 bases). The germline V gene has CDR1 SNHLY and CDR2 FYNNEI. The length of the CDR3 is 15 residues. Trimming stripped 6 bases from V and 0 bases from J, with 11 bases between. Full variable domain (remainder filled in from reference TRBV2 and TRBJ2-2): EPEVTQTPSHQVTQMGQEVILRCVPISNHLYFYWYRQILGQKVEFLVSFYNNEISEKSEIFDDQFSVERPDGSNFTLKIRSTKLEDSAMYFCASSSQGTNTGELFFGEGSRLTVL.

The chain is built from TRBV2 and TRBJ1-2; 9 positions agree with TRBD1. The CDR3 is 14 amino acids. J gave up 3 bases and V 5 bases, and 4 bases lay outside the gene matches. Germline V lookup: CDR1 SNHLY, CDR2 FYNNEI. The CDR3 reads CASSYRGRDYGYTF. The DNA for the CDR3 is TGTGCCAGCAGTTACAGGGGGCGCGACTATGGCTACACCTTC.

V is TRBV5-6 and J is TRBJ1-1; D remains ambiguous. The V and J ends lost 2 bases and 2 bases respectively, with 13 bases between them. This CDR3 is 15 amino acids long. Germline V gene lookup returns CDR1 SGHDT and CDR2 YYEEEE. The CDR3, as DNA: TGTGCCAGCAGCTTTAGCGGGAGGATCAACACTGAAGCTTTCTTT. Amino acid sequence: CASSFSGRINTEAFF.

CDR3 sequence (DNA): TGTGCCAGCAGCTTATCGACAGGGTCGGCTTTCTTT. Translating it yields CASSLSTGSAFF. V and J are TRBV7-2 and TRBJ1-1, with 7 positions matching TRBD1. Germline values: CDR1 SGHTA, CDR2 FQGNSA. This CDR3 region has 12 residues. V was pared by 2 bases and J by 11 bases, with 5 bases of the junction left unmatched.

This sequence joins TRBV7-9 and TRBJ1-2; 7 nucleotides agree with TRBD1. V trimming: 5 bases; J trimming: 4 bases; junction bases outside the gene matches: 13. The CDR3 has 16 amino acids. The germline gives CDR1 SEHNR, CDR2 FQNEAQ (reference sequence). CDR3: CASSSSQGQPFYGYTF. CDR3 DNA: TGTGCCAGCAGCAGTTCCCAGGGACAGCCTTTCTATGGCTACACCTTC. The full variable domain, completed using reference TRBV7-9 and TRBJ1-2, is DTGVSQNPRHKITKRGQNVTFRCDPISEHNRLYWYRQTLGQGPEFLTYFQNEAQLEKSRLLSDRFSAERPKGSFSTLEIQRTEQGDSAMYLCASSSSQGQPFYGYTFGSGTRLTVV.

This clone has a single count. The CDR3 nucleotides are TGTGCCAGTGGGAGGGTAACTGGAAACACCATATATTTT. Protein: CASGRVTGNTIYF. V usage is TRBV19 and J usage is TRBJ1-3; D call uncertain. Deletions cut 8 bases from V and 2 bases from J, with 10 bases between. The germline V gene has CDR1 LNHDA and CDR2 SQIVND (reference sequence). The CDR3 is 13 amino acids.

The chain links TRBV6-5 to TRBJ2-7, with a weak D call TRBD2 (6 bases). The CDR3 length is 15 residues. Looked up from germline, CDR1 is MNHEY and CDR2 is SVGAGI. Trimming shortened V by 6 bases and J by 6 bases, and 21 bases separated the two germline ends. The CDR3 DNA sequence: TGTGCCAGCAGGGACGGGGGTGGCGGTTACGCCGAGCAGTACTTC. It is translated as CASRDGGGGYAEQYF.